These 4 T cell receptor beta chains were all obtained from the same sample, sequenced in a study of cytomegalovirus exposure and HLA in healthy donors. PCR was performed using 60 Vbeta and 13 Jbeta primers. Here immunoSEQ multiplex PCR was the method, and the copy in TCRdb shows in-frame clones only, minus some. Among approximately 150,000 clones listed, roughly 78% were seen once. Sequenced sample: PBMCs. Every receptor here comes from a woman aged 45-59 years in good health and CMV-seropositive.

This clone was counted a few times. J is TRBJ2-3 and V is TRBV6-5; 8 bases fit TRBD2. V shed 6 bases and J 6 bases; nucleotides not matched to a gene: 8. From germline, CDR1 is MNHEY and CDR2 SVGAGI. The CDR3 runs 14 residues. CDR3 in DNA: TGTGCCAGCAGATCCGGGGGGGCCGGGGATACGCAGTATTTT. Its protein product is CASRSGGAGDTQYF.

V and J are TRBV7-9 and TRBJ1-2; TRBD1 aligns across 7 bases. The CDR3 runs to 14 residues. Trimming took 7 bases from V and 7 from J; bases not matched to a gene: 12. Looked up from germline, CDR1 is SEHNR and CDR2 is FQNEAQ (reference sequence). In DNA form, the CDR3 reads TGTGCCAGCACCAACCAAGACAGGGCAGGTGGCTACACCTTC. This sequence encodes CASTNQDRAGGYTF.

This clone has only one observation. This chain connects TRBV5-6 to TRBJ1-5; tentative D call: TRBD1 (6 bases). The CDR3 consists of 14 residues. Germline V gives CDR1 SGHDT, CDR2 YYEEEE. V was pared by 1 base and J by 3 bases, with 8 bases between. CDR3 nucleotides: TGTGCCAGCAGCTTGACAGGGAACAATCAGCCCCAGCATTTT. The encoded protein is CASSLTGNNQPQHF.

The chain is built from TRBV29-1 and TRBJ2-2; 9 bases align to TRBD1. Germline CDR1 and CDR2: SQVTM and ANQGSEA. Unmatched junction bases numbered 3, after V lost 7 bases and J lost 3 bases. This CDR3 comprises 13 residues. CDR3 protein: CSGRDRDTGELFF. CDR3 coding DNA: TGCAGCGGCCGGGACAGGGACACCGGGGAGCTGTTTTTT.